Listed here are 22 T cell receptor beta chains from one sample, sequenced in a study of T-cell memory formation after mild COVID-19. Via MiXCR, TCRdb re-called the 5' RACE reads, giving one row per CDR3 protein. The profile covers 280,000 or so distinct CDR3 sequences, with 7% to 10% appearing a single time and less than 25% taken by the ten largest. Sequencing was done on a sample of PBMCs or a T cell subset sorted from them (not recorded which). These receptors all stem from a man younger than 35 who had mild COVID-19 (a few samples of this study predate the infection). Cell type and time point are not known.

The V and J genes are TRBV11-2 and TRBJ1-4; the D gene is possibly TRBD1 (5 bases). V was trimmed by 5 bases and J by 0 bases, leaving 16 bases between them. Germline CDR1 is SGHAT and CDR2 is FQNNGV. The CDR3 covers 17 residues. This CDR3 is CASSPRGGPATNEKLFF. The CDR3 nucleotides read TGTGCCAGCAGCCCGAGGGGCGGTCCTGCAACTAATGAAAAACTGTTTTTT. Filled out from reference TRBV11-2 and TRBJ1-4, the complete variable domain reads EAGVAQSPRYKIIEKRQSVAFWCNPISGHATLYWYQQILGQGPKLLIQFQNNGVVDDSQLPKDRFSAERLKGVDSTLKIQPAKLEDSAVYLCASSPRGGPATNEKLFFGSGTQLSVL.

This clonotype was recorded at least ten times. The V gene is TRBV7-3, the J gene TRBJ2-3; D may match TRBD1 or TRBD2 (6 bases each). V was cut by 3 bases and J by 2 bases, with 12 bases left in between. The CDR3 runs 15 residues. The V gene's germline CDR1 is SGHTA and CDR2 FQGTGA. As DNA, the CDR3 is TGTGCCAGCAGCTTGATCGGGGGCCTCACAGATACGCAGTATTTT. Amino acids: CASSLIGGLTDTQYF.

The chain employs TRBV5-1 and TRBJ2-3; 11 bases align to TRBD2. This CDR3 has 14 amino acids. The V gene end was trimmed by 7 bases and the J gene end by 1 base; junction bases not matched to a gene: 2. Germline V lookup: CDR1 SGHRS, CDR2 YFSETQ. CDR3 DNA sequence: TGCGCCAGCGCGACTAGCGGGGGCACAGATACGCAGTATTTT. This translates into CASATSGGTDTQYF.

This clonotype appeared a few times. The chain uses TRBV5-1 and TRBJ2-5; D is unresolved. Germline CDR1 SGHRS, CDR2 YFSETQ. V lost 5 bases, J lost 5 bases, and 13 bases lay in between. The CDR3 runs 13 residues. In DNA form, the CDR3 reads TGCGCCAGCAGAGGTATCCATCCCGAGACCCAGTACTTC. Translating it yields CASRGIHPETQYF. The complete variable domain, with remaining parts taken from reference TRBV5-1 and TRBJ2-5, reads KAGVTQTPRYLIKTRGQQVTLSCSPISGHRSVSWYQQTPGQGLQFLFEYFSETQRNKGNFPGRFSGRQFSNSRSEMNVSTLELGDSALYLCASRGIHPETQYFGPGTRLLVL.

This clonotype was counted a few times. The genes are TRBV25-1 and TRBJ1-4; no definite D call. Germline-derived CDR1 and CDR2 are MGHDK and SYGVNS. Trimming cost V 4 bases and J 8 bases, with 11 bases left between them. CDR3 length equals 13 residues. The CDR3 sequence: CASSGPAGEKLFF. CDR3 DNA sequence: TGTGCCAGCAGTGGTCCCGCGGGCGAAAAACTGTTTTTT.

The chain recombines TRBV15 with TRBJ1-1, with 7 nucleotides matching TRBD1. This CDR3 comprises 12 residues. V shed 9 bases and J 2 bases; nucleotides not matched to a gene: 3. CDR1 and CDR2 from the germline V gene are LNHNV and YYDKDF (reference sequence). Written as DNA, the CDR3 is TGTGCCACTGGGACAGACAACACTGAAGCTTTCTTT. Protein sequence: CATGTDNTEAFF.

The sample holds a few counts of this clonotype. The chain carries TRBV7-9 and TRBJ2-7; 9 bases align to TRBD2. The J segment lost 2 bases and the V segment lost 5 bases, leaving 7 bases of the junction unmatched. CDR3 length: 15 residues. Germline CDR1 SEHNR, CDR2 FQNEAQ (reference sequence). CDR3 amino acids: CASSLSGGSTYEQYF. In DNA form, the CDR3 reads TGTGCCAGCAGCCTCAGCGGGGGGTCAACCTACGAGCAGTACTTC. The variable domain in full, completed from reference TRBV7-9 and TRBJ2-7, reads DTGVSQNPRHKITKRGQNVTFRCDPISEHNRLYWYRQTLGQGPEFLTYFQNEAQLEKSRLLSDRFSAERPKGSFSTLEIQRTEQGDSAMYLCASSLSGGSTYEQYFGPGTRLTVT.

The sample holds a few counts of this clonotype. The rearrangement links TRBV11-2 to TRBJ2-2, with D possibly TRBD1 on 6 matching bases. Trimming removed 1 base from V and 4 bases from J, with 13 bases in between. The germline CDR1 and CDR2 sequences are SGHAT and FQNNGV. This CDR3 spans 16 amino acids. The CDR3 loop is CASSLGGRVGTGELFF. DNA of the CDR3: TGTGCCAGCAGCTTAGGGGGGCGCGTAGGCACCGGGGAGCTGTTTTTT.

This chain connects TRBV4-2 to TRBJ2-1, with 7 bases identical to TRBD2. The J segment lost 5 bases and the V segment lost 6 bases, leaving 7 bases of the junction unmatched. Germline V CDR1 and CDR2: LGHNA, YNFKEQ. The CDR3 runs 14 residues. DNA of the CDR3: TGTGCCAGCAGTAATTGGGCGGGGGACAATGAGCAGTTCTTC. Amino acids: CASSNWAGDNEQFF.

V is TRBV4-1 and J is TRBJ2-5; TRBD2 is a possible D gene (6 bases). CDR1 is MGHRA and CDR2 is YSYEKL in the germline V gene. V lost 3 bases to trimming and J lost 4 bases, with 18 bases between them. This CDR3 is built from 16 residues. The CDR3 coding sequence is TGCGCCAGCAGCCAGATAGCGCGGGGTGTTTCAGAGACCCAGTACTTC. Translated, it gives CASSQIARGVSETQYF.

This clonotype was observed a few times. The V call is TRBV7-8, the J call TRBJ1-1; 10 positions agree with TRBD1. CDR3 length: 17 residues. Trimming removed 0 bases from V and 5 bases from J; junction bases left unmatched: 9. CDR1 and CDR2 from the germline V gene are SGHVS and FQNEAQ. CDR3 bases: TGTGCCAGCAGCTTAGCCCGGGACAGGGGAAGAGGGACTGAAGCTTTCTTT. Translation: CASSLARDRGRGTEAFF. Variable domain in full (rest from reference TRBV7-8 and TRBJ1-1): GAGVSQSPRYKVAKRGQDVALRCDPISGHVSLFWYQQALGQGPEFLTYFQNEAQLDKSGLPSDRFFAERPEGSVSTLKIQRTQQEDSAVYLCASSLARDRGRGTEAFFGQGTRLTVV.

About this clonotype itself: A read error may be the cause here, since a much bigger clone is one base away. V gene TRBV7-3 combines with J gene TRBJ1-2; 9 nucleotides align to TRBD1. The CDR3 totals 13 residues. From germline, CDR1 is SGHTA and CDR2 FQGTGA. CDR3 amino acids: CASSLDRGYGYSF. In DNA, the CDR3 is TGTGCCAGCAGCCTAGACAGGGGGTATGGCTACAGCTTC.

This clonotype was counted between two and nine times. The chain uses TRBV7-9 and TRBJ1-4; 9 bases agree with TRBD1. Germline V lookup: CDR1 SEHNR, CDR2 FQNEAQ (reference sequence). V was clipped by 5 bases and J by 7 bases; unmatched bases: 8. The CDR3 spans 15 residues. The DNA of the CDR3 is TGTGCCAGCAGCCGCTTGGGACAGGGAGGTGAAAAACTGTTTTTT. This encodes CASSRLGQGGEKLFF.

The rearrangement links TRBV12-3 or TRBV12-4 to TRBJ1-2; D may be TRBD1 (5 bases). CDR3 length equals 15 residues. Trimming pared 4 bases from V and 5 bases from J, leaving 17 bases between. Here the CDR3 DNA reads TGTGCCAGCAGTTCACAGGCTCCCCCAAAATATGGCTACACCTTC. Translated: CASSSQAPPKYGYTF.

This clonotype has more than one count but fewer than ten. The rearrangement joins TRBV7-2 to TRBJ1-5; no definite D call. The CDR3 is made up of 13 amino acids. With 3 bases removed from V and 5 bases from J, the gap between germline ends came to 8 bases. CDR1 and CDR2 from the germline V gene are SGHTA and FQGNSA. CDR3 DNA: TGTGCCAGCAGCTTGAGGGTCGATCAGCCCCAGCATTTT. This sequence encodes CASSLRVDQPQHF.

The V gene is TRBV11-2, the J gene TRBJ2-2; TRBD2 is a possible D gene (6 bases). Germline V lookup: CDR1 SGHAT, CDR2 FQNNGV. Trimming shortened V by 5 bases and J by 8 bases, and 15 bases separated the two germline ends. The CDR3 extends over 14 amino acids. CDR3 sequence reads: CASSRLLRGGELFF. Written as DNA, the CDR3 is TGTGCCAGCAGCCGCCTCCTCCGGGGGGGGGAGCTGTTTTTT.

The chain has TRBV6-5 and TRBJ2-7; D perhaps matches TRBD2 (6 bases). Germline V gives CDR1 MNHEY, CDR2 SVGAGI. With 2 bases removed from V and 3 bases from J, the gap between germline ends came to 11 bases. The CDR3 has 14 residues. The CDR3 coding sequence is TGTGCCAGCAGTTACACTAGCAGCCGCTACGAGCAGTACTTC. Protein product: CASSYTSSRYEQYF.

This clonotype was recorded at least ten times. J is TRBJ1-3 and V is TRBV7-9; no clear D gene. The CDR3 runs to 15 residues. The V end lost 2 bases, the J end lost 2 bases, and 10 bases lay between the germline ends. Germline CDR1 SEHNR, CDR2 FQNEAQ (reference sequence). The CDR3 loop reads CASSLFPLTGNTIYF. Written as DNA, the CDR3 is TGTGCCAGCAGCTTATTCCCTCTTACTGGAAACACCATATATTTT.

This clonotype was observed a handful of times. J is TRBJ2-7 and V is TRBV20-1; tentatively, D is TRBD1 (6 bases). V lost 2 bases and J 4 bases, leaving 15 bases between the germline ends. Germline CDR1 and CDR2: DFQATT and SNEGSKA (reference sequence). The CDR3 is made up of 14 amino acids. CDR3 residues: CSARPQGPVYEQYV. As DNA, the CDR3 is TGCAGTGCTAGACCACAGGGTCCCGTTTACGAGCAGTACGTC.

A few counts support this clonotype. The CDR3 DNA follows: TGCGCCAGCAGCCAAGAGTTAAGGCGCTCCTACAATGAGCAGTTCTTC. Translating gives CASSQELRRSYNEQFF. V usage is TRBV4-1 and J usage is TRBJ2-1; D gene unclear. Germline lookup yields CDR1 MGHRA and CDR2 YSYEKL. Trimming left V 0 bases short and J 0 bases short, with 9 bases between. This CDR3 spans 16 amino acids.

This clonotype was seen ten or more times. This chain uses TRBV7-2 with TRBJ1-1, with TRBD1 matching over 10 bases. Germline-derived CDR1 and CDR2 are SGHTA and FQGNSA. With V trimmed by 5 bases and J by 1 base, 4 bases remained unmatched. This CDR3 comprises 15 residues. DNA for the CDR3: TGTGCCAGCAGCCCGTGGACAGGGGGGAACACTGAAGCTTTCTTT. Translation: CASSPWTGGNTEAFF. Full variable domain (missing parts from reference TRBV7-2 and TRBJ1-1): GAGVSQSPSNKVTEKGKDVELRCDPISGHTALYWYRQSLGQGLEFLIYFQGNSAPDKSGLPSDRFSAERTGGSVSTLTIQRTQQEDSAVYLCASSPWTGGNTEAFFGQGTRLTVV.

This clonotype was picked up many times. The chain uses TRBV7-2 and TRBJ2-3, with TRBD2 identical over 12 bases. This CDR3 is 15 amino acids long. CDR1 is SGHTA, CDR2 FQGNSA, per germline. J lost 3 bases, V lost 5 bases, and 3 bases had no gene match. This chain's CDR3 is CASSQTSGGTDTQYF. The CDR3 DNA follows: TGTGCCAGCAGCCAGACTAGCGGGGGAACAGATACGCAGTATTTT.